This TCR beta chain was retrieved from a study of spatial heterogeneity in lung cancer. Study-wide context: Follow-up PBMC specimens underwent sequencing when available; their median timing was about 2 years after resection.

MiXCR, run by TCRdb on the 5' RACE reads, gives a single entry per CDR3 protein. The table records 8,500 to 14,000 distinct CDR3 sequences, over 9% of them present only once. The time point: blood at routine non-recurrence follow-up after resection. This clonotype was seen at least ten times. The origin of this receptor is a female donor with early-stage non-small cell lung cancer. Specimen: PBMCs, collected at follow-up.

This CDR3 reads CASSTRQGPYNEQFF. The CDR3 coding sequence is TGTGCCAGCAGTACGCGACAGGGCCCGTACAATGAGCAGTTCTTC. This rearrangement joins TRBV28 to TRBJ2-1; 7 bases agree with TRBD1. This CDR3 is built from 15 residues. V shed 5 bases and J 4 bases; nucleotides not matched to a gene: 8. Looked up from germline, CDR1 is MDHEN and CDR2 is SYDVKM.